These 30 T cell receptor beta chains were all obtained from the same sample, sequenced in a study of cytomegalovirus exposure and HLA in healthy donors. A multiplex PCR was run with 60 Vbeta primers and 13 Jbeta primers. The table came from immunoSEQ multiplex PCR; TCRdb's copy has only in-frame clones and leaves some out. Seen here are 190,000 or so clones, around 86% observed once, and the top ten hold 1.6%. Sequences were obtained from PBMCs. The receptors come from a man aged 45-65 years in good health and CMV-seronegative.

The chain recombines TRBV4-1 with TRBJ2-1, with 7 bases that match TRBD2. This CDR3 contains 16 residues. With V trimmed by 7 bases and J by 5 bases, 14 bases remained unmatched. The V gene's germline CDR1 is MGHRA and CDR2 YSYEKL. The CDR3 nucleotides read TGCGCCAGCAAGGCGTTAGAGCTAGCGGCCGACAATGAGCAGTTCTTC. Translating it yields CASKALELAADNEQFF.

J is TRBJ2-3 and V is TRBV9; tentatively, D is TRBD1 (5 bases). Germline assignment: CDR1 SGDLS and CDR2 YYNGEE. The CDR3 sequence is 15 residues long. V was clipped by 4 bases and J by 5 bases, with 17 bases between them. As DNA, the CDR3 is TGTGCCAGCAGCACGAGTGGGGCCAGCCAAGATACGCAGTATTTT. This gives the protein CASSTSGASQDTQYF.

The sample holds a few counts of this clone. This CDR3 reads CASSPGTAPGEKLFF. In nucleotides, the CDR3 is TGCGCCAGCAGCCCGGGGACAGCTCCTGGGGAAAAACTGTTTTTT. The V call is TRBV5-1, the J call TRBJ1-4, with 7 bases matching TRBD1. Per the germline V gene, CDR1 is SGHRS and CDR2 is YFSETQ. V shed 4 bases and J 8 bases; nucleotides not matched to a gene: 11. This CDR3 comprises 15 residues.

The V call is TRBV6-5, the J call TRBJ1-2; the D is unclear. V lost 4 bases to trimming and J lost 5 bases, with 5 bases between them. Per the germline V gene, CDR1 is MNHEY and CDR2 is SVGAGI. The CDR3 runs 11 residues. The CDR3 protein is CASSSGYGYTF. The CDR3, as DNA: TGTGCCAGCAGTTCAGGATATGGCTACACCTTC.

The chain joins TRBV4-1 to TRBJ2-1, with 9 nucleotides matching TRBD1. The trim removed 1 base at V and 8 bases at J, leaving 6 bases unmatched. Germline loops: CDR1 MGHRA, CDR2 YSYEKL. The CDR3 contains 15 residues. The CDR3 protein is CASSQVQGAVHEQFF. The CDR3 coding sequence is TGCGCCAGCAGCCAAGTACAGGGGGCCGTACATGAGCAGTTCTTC.

The V call is TRBV14, the J call TRBJ2-5, with TRBD2 as a possible D gene (5 bases). The DNA end lines up better with TRBJ2-7; the J call may be wrong. Germline CDR1 SGHDN, CDR2 FVKESK. The CDR3 contains 14 residues. Here the CDR3 reads CASSQWRNSYEQYF. The CDR3 bases are TGTGCCAGCAGCCAGTGGAGGAACTCCTACGAGCAGTACTTC.

V is TRBV5-1 and J is TRBJ2-7; 10 bases are shared with TRBD1. Trimming cost V 5 bases and J 3 bases; bases outside gene matches: 5. The CDR3 has 14 residues. CDR1 is SGHRS and CDR2 is YFSETQ in the germline V gene. The CDR3 DNA reads TGCGCCAGCAGAGGGACAGGGGTTTACTACGAGCAGTACTTC. This sequence encodes CASRGTGVYYEQYF.

V gene TRBV11-1 combines with J gene TRBJ1-6, with D perhaps matching TRBD1 (5 bases). The CDR3 totals 15 residues. V was trimmed by 2 bases and J by 6 bases, leaving 11 bases between them. The germline V gene has CDR1 SGHAT and CDR2 FQDESV (reference sequence). The DNA for the CDR3 is TGTGCCAGCAGCTTACAGGGAATGGGTAATTCACCCCTCCACTTT. It specifies CASSLQGMGNSPLHF.

This chain connects TRBV6-5 to TRBJ2-1, with 10 nucleotides matching TRBD1. Trimming removed 5 bases from V and 2 bases from J; junction bases left unmatched: 3. This CDR3 spans 15 amino acids. CDR1 is MNHEY, CDR2 SVGAGI, per germline. CDR3 coding DNA: TGTGCCAGCAGTAGCGACAGGGGGCCCTACAATGAGCAGTTCTTC. Translated, it gives CASSSDRGPYNEQFF.

The chain recombines TRBV6-1 with TRBJ2-3; D call uncertain. Germline CDR1 reads MNHNS; CDR2 reads SASEGT. This CDR3 contains 13 residues. Trimming cost V 7 bases and J 2 bases, with 10 bases left between them. CDR3 nucleotides: TGTGCCAGCATCGAGGATATCACAGATACGCAGTATTTT. Amino acid sequence: CASIEDITDTQYF.

The genes are TRBV4-3 and TRBJ2-4, with D uncertain. Germline V gene data show CDR1 as LGHNA and CDR2 as YSLEER. V was clipped by 1 base and J by 2 bases, with 15 bases between them. The CDR3 extends over 17 amino acids. CDR3 residues: CASSQGVNSGSKNIQYF. CDR3 nucleotides: TGCGCCAGCAGCCAAGGGGTGAACAGTGGATCCAAAAACATTCAGTACTTC.

The CDR3 reads CASSFHRDSYNSPLHF. The CDR3, as DNA: TGTGCCAGCAGTTTCCACAGGGACTCCTATAATTCACCCCTCCACTTT. V gene TRBV27 combines with J gene TRBJ1-6; TRBD1 is a possible D gene (6 bases). V lost 3 bases and J 0 bases, leaving 9 bases between the germline ends. This CDR3 is 16 amino acids long. Germline V gene sequence: CDR1 MNHEY, CDR2 SMNVEV (reference sequence).

The chain recombines TRBV7-9 with TRBJ1-2; D uncertain. Per germline, CDR1 SEHNR and CDR2 FQNEAQ (reference sequence). CDR3 length equals 16 residues. Trimming took 4 bases from V and 4 from J, leaving 19 bases between them. CDR3 nucleotides: TGTGCCAGCAGCTCAACGCGACGAGGCGTCGGCTATGGCTACACCTTC. Translation gives CASSSTRRGVGYGYTF.

The rearrangement joins TRBV28 to TRBJ2-7, with TRBD2 as a possible D gene (5 bases). V lost 4 bases, J lost 3 bases, and 16 bases lay in between. CDR1 and CDR2 from the germline V gene are MDHEN and SYDVKM. This CDR3 is built from 15 residues. Written as DNA, the CDR3 is TGTGCCAGCAGTTCCCCTCCGGGATTAAACTACGAGCAGTACTTC. This encodes CASSSPPGLNYEQYF.

Only a few counts were recorded for this clone. V usage is TRBV7-3 and J usage is TRBJ1-1; D not resolved. Germline assignment: CDR1 SGHTA and CDR2 FQGTGA. The CDR3 sequence is 13 residues long. Trimming took 3 bases from V and 1 from J, leaving 6 bases between them. The CDR3 nucleotides read TGTGCCAGCAGCTTTTCACAGAACACTGAAGCTTTCTTT. It encodes CASSFSQNTEAFF.

This chain connects TRBV4-3 to TRBJ2-1; TRBD2 agrees at 8 bases. The germline V gene encodes CDR1 LGHNA and CDR2 YSLEER. V gave up 3 bases and J gave up 5 bases; unmatched junction bases: 12. This CDR3 is 17 amino acids long. The CDR3 nucleotides read TGCGCCAGCAGCCAGCGACTGGGCGGGGGGACTCACAATGAGCAGTTCTTC. Its translation: CASSQRLGGGTHNEQFF.

As DNA, the CDR3 is TGTGCCAGCAGCGTAGGTGGGACTGCATCCAATGAGCAGTTCTTC. Amino acids: CASSVGGTASNEQFF. The gene calls are TRBV9 and TRBJ2-1, with D perhaps TRBD2 (6 bases). The germline gives CDR1 SGDLS, CDR2 YYNGEE. V shed 0 bases and J shed 6 bases, with 13 bases lying between them. This CDR3 has 15 amino acids.

The chain couples TRBV7-3 to TRBJ2-5, with a possible D match to TRBD2 (5 bases). Germline V gene lookup returns CDR1 SGHTA and CDR2 FQGTGA. Trimming removed 0 bases from V and 5 bases from J, with 22 bases in between. The CDR3 runs to 18 residues. The CDR3 protein is CASSLTGETRHPEETQYF. The DNA of the CDR3 is TGTGCCAGCAGCTTAACGGGAGAAACCCGCCACCCTGAGGAGACCCAGTACTTC.

This clone appeared a single time. The V call is TRBV7-3, the J call TRBJ2-5; 10 bases are shared with TRBD2. The CDR3 is 18 residues long. Unmatched junction bases numbered 13, after V lost 1 base and J lost 5 bases. Germline CDR1 reads SGHTA; CDR2 reads FQGTGA. CDR3 sequence reads: CASSLRRIAGGRHETQYF. The CDR3 DNA reads TGTGCCAGCAGCTTAAGGCGGATAGCGGGGGGCCGGCACGAGACCCAGTACTTC.

This chain connects TRBV7-3 to TRBJ2-1; 12 bases are shared with TRBD2. This CDR3 is built from 18 residues. In germline, CDR1 is SGHTA, CDR2 FQGTGA. V shed 0 bases, J shed 5 bases, and the junction held 8 bases outside the gene matches. The CDR3 nucleotides read TGTGCCAGCAGCTTAACGTTTGGGCTAGCGGGGGGGCACAATGAGCAGTTCTTC. It specifies CASSLTFGLAGGHNEQFF.

The chain links TRBV4-3 to TRBJ1-3; D unclear. The V gene lost 2 bases and the J gene lost 0 bases, with 8 bases spanning the gap. This CDR3 has 15 amino acids. CDR1 is LGHNA, CDR2 YSLEER, per germline. CDR3 bases: TGCGCCAGCAGCCAATCAGGCTACTCTGGAAACACCATATATTTT. This codes for CASSQSGYSGNTIYF.

V is TRBV5-4 and J is TRBJ2-5; D ambiguous. Per germline, CDR1 SGHNT and CDR2 YYREEE (reference sequence). This CDR3 has 13 amino acids. Deletions cut 4 bases from V and 2 bases from J, with 9 bases between. CDR3 sequence (DNA): TGTGCCAGCAGCGCTACAGATCAAGAGACCCAGTACTTC. It translates to CASSATDQETQYF.

This clone was recorded once. This sequence joins TRBV7-9 and TRBJ2-5; the match to TRBD1 covers 10 bases. Germline loops: CDR1 SEHNR, CDR2 FQNEAQ (reference sequence). The CDR3 totals 15 residues. The trim removed 4 bases at V and 2 bases at J, leaving 4 bases unmatched. CDR3 region: CASSSGQGKQETQYF. CDR3 DNA sequence: TGTGCCAGCAGCTCGGGACAGGGGAAACAAGAGACCCAGTACTTC.

The chain combines TRBV6-5 with TRBJ2-5; D may be TRBD2 (7 bases). The V end lost 7 bases, the J end lost 6 bases, and 18 bases lay between the germline ends. Per the germline V gene, CDR1 is MNHEY and CDR2 is SVGAGI. The CDR3 runs to 14 residues. CDR3 DNA sequence: TGTGCCAGCACCCCGGCGGGGGCCAAGAAGACCCAGTACTTC. Its translation: CASTPAGAKKTQYF.

A word on this clone: At the DNA level, this CDR3 is encoded by other sequences in the same sample as well. The rearrangement joins TRBV20-1 to TRBJ2-7, with TRBD2 as a possible D gene (6 bases). Per the germline V gene, CDR1 is DFQATT and CDR2 is SNEGSKA (reference sequence). V was trimmed by 2 bases and J by 7 bases, leaving 9 bases between them. The CDR3 sequence is 11 residues long. The CDR3 DNA sequence: TGCAGTGCTAGACTAGCGCAGGAGCAGTACTTC. Its protein is CSARLAQEQYF.

This clone showed up just once. The genes are TRBV5-4 and TRBJ2-1, with 10 bases identical to TRBD2. Germline V gene sequence: CDR1 SGHNT, CDR2 YYREEE (reference sequence). V trimming: 1 base; J trimming: 5 bases; junction bases outside the gene matches: 3. The CDR3 runs 15 residues. CDR3 region: CASSLTSGANNEQFF. The CDR3 DNA follows: TGTGCCAGCAGCTTGACTAGCGGGGCTAACAATGAGCAGTTCTTC.

This CDR3 is CASSLRDRDGYTF. For the CDR3, the DNA is TGCGCCAGCAGCTTGCGGGACAGGGATGGCTACACCTTC. The rearrangement links TRBV5-1 to TRBJ1-2, with TRBD1 matching over 9 bases. CDR1 SGHRS and CDR2 YFSETQ come from the germline V gene. The J segment lost 6 bases and the V segment lost 1 base, leaving 1 base of the junction unmatched. The CDR3 is 13 residues long.

This clone appeared a single time. The V gene is TRBV29-1, the J gene TRBJ2-7, with a tentative D call TRBD2 (7 bases). The CDR3 runs to 14 residues. The germline V gene encodes CDR1 SQVTM and CDR2 ANQGSEA. V was pared by 1 base and J by 9 bases, with 19 bases between. CDR3 bases: TGCAGCGTTGAAGTCCGGGGACAAGGGGAGGGGCAGTACTTC. The encoded protein is CSVEVRGQGEGQYF.

As to this clone: Germline and junction disagree at one end, which may indicate a read error. V usage is TRBV7-7 and J usage is TRBJ1-1; D unresolved. Germline V gene sequence: CDR1 SSHAT, CDR2 FNYEAQ (reference sequence). The CDR3 loop spans 13 amino acids. Written as DNA, the CDR3 is TGTGCTAGCAGCTTAGGTGTCGAGACTGAAGCTTTCTTT. Amino acids: CASSLGVETEAFF. Using reference TRBV7-7 and TRBJ1-1 for the parts outside the CDR3, the full variable domain is GAGVSQSPRYKVTKRGQDVTLRCDPISSHATLYWYQQALGQGPEFLTYFNYEAQPDKSGLPSDRFSAERPEGSISTLTIQRTEQRDSAMYRCASSLGVETEAFFGQGTRLTVV.

This clone was detected only once. This chain uses TRBV7-2 with TRBJ1-5; D unclear. There are 14 residues in the CDR3. Trimming cost V 5 bases and J 7 bases, with 15 bases left between them. Germline-derived CDR1 and CDR2 are SGHTA and FQGNSA. The CDR3 sequence: CASSLGPESQPQHF. The CDR3 bases are TGTGCCAGCAGCCTTGGGCCTGAGAGCCAGCCCCAGCATTTT.